This T cell receptor (beta chain) comes out of a study of shared clonotypes between healthy human individuals. Study findings and constraints: Researchers sampled only blood; tissue repertoires likely differ. Naive subsets usually exceeded memory subsets in estimated richness.

V gave up 3 bases and J gave up 2 bases; unmatched junction bases: 3. The CDR3 runs 14 residues. Germline CDR1 is SGDLS and CDR2 is YYNGEE. It was CD45RO-negative cells, positively selected for CCR7, that made up naive CD8 cells, with terminally differentiated effector memory CD45RA+ cells excluded. TCRdb keeps only in-frame clones here, not all; method: immunoSEQ multiplex PCR. The repertoire holds roughly 2,000,000 clones, with just under 95% as singletons. This clone was found once. Its cognate antigen is unknown. The TCR originated in a young man in good health. Some clones in this sample may be carry-over from other donors' samples. The rearrangement links TRBV9 to TRBJ1-2; the match to TRBD1 covers 8 bases. The sequenced sample was naive CD8+ T cells from PBMCs. CDR3 DNA sequence: TGTGCCAGCAGCGAAGGACAGGGAAACTATGGCTACACCTTC. The encoded protein is CASSEGQGNYGYTF.